The rows below give T cell receptor beta chains drawn from one sample of a study of cytomegalovirus exposure and HLA in healthy donors. TCRdb's table, derived via immunoSEQ multiplex PCR, lists solely in-frame clones and lacks some. The repertoire holds some 150,000 clones, with 75% as singletons. Sequencing was performed on PBMCs. The receptors come from a man between 35 and 55 years old in good health and CMV-seronegative. CDR3s include the opening cysteine and the closing phenylalanine or tryptophan. D genes are given only for firm matches. The size field is filled for only some rows; it gives once, few, many or a size class.

CDR3nt | CDR3aa | abundance | d_gene | j_gene | v_gene
TGTGCCAGCAGCTTGGGACTAGCGACAGATACGCAGTATTTT | CASSLGLATDTQYF | - | TRBD2 | TRBJ2-3 | TRBV7-2
TGTGCCAGCACCGACGGGTCTTTAAACTATGGCTACACCTTC | CASTDGSLNYGYTF | once | - | TRBJ1-2 | TRBV6-5
TGCGCCAGCAGCCCCCGCCAGGCAGGGAATACTGAAGCTTTCTTT | CASSPRQAGNTEAFF | - | - | TRBJ1-1 | TRBV4-1
TGTGCCAGCAGCCGGACTAGCGGGGGGGTTCTTGATACGCAGTATTTT | CASSRTSGGVLDTQYF | - | TRBD2 | TRBJ2-3 | TRBV5-4
TGTGCCAGCAGCTATGCGGGACAGGGCTACGAGCAGTACTTC | CASSYAGQGYEQYF | - | TRBD1 | TRBJ2-7 | TRBV7-3
TGTGCCAGCAGCTGGACAGGGTACGATGAAAAACTGTTTTTT | CASSWTGYDEKLFF | few | TRBD1 | TRBJ1-4 | TRBV11-2
TGCAGTGCTAGATTACGGGAGACCCAGTACTTC | CSARLRETQYF | few | - | TRBJ2-5 | TRBV20-1
TGCGCCAGCAGCCCGACAGGGGATAGCAATCAGCCCCAGCATTTT | CASSPTGDSNQPQHF | few | TRBD1 | TRBJ1-5 | TRBV4-1
TGCGCCAGCAGACAAGCGTACAGAGGGACAGAGCTTTATGGCTACACCTTC | CASRQAYRGTELYGYTF | - | TRBD1 | TRBJ1-2 | TRBV5-1
TGTGCCAGCAGTGAGAGGCCCCAGCATTTT | CASSERPQHF | - | - | TRBJ1-5 | TRBV6-1
TGTGCCAGCAGCCACGTATCCAGGAACACCGGGGAGCTGTTTTTT | CASSHVSRNTGELFF | - | - | TRBJ2-2 | TRBV11-2
TGTGCCAGCCGACAGGGGACAAACTATGGCTACACCTTC | CASRQGTNYGYTF | - | TRBD1 | TRBJ1-2 | TRBV6-1
TGTGCCAGTAGTATCGGACTCCTTTCCCCCGGGGAGCTGTTTTTT | CASSIGLLSPGELFF | once | - | TRBJ2-2 | TRBV19
TGTGCCAGCAAAAGTGTGGGGGCTTACGAGCAGTACTTC | CASKSVGAYEQYF | - | - | TRBJ2-7 | TRBV6-5
TGCAGTGCTGCTCGGGTTTTTGAGGCTTTCTTT | CSAARVFEAFF | - | - | TRBJ1-1 | TRBV20-1
TGTGCCAGCCAGGGGACTAGCGGGATTCTGGGGGAGGTCCCCGAGCAGTACTTC | CASQGTSGILGEVPEQYF | - | TRBD2 | TRBJ2-7 | TRBV6-4
TGTGCCAGCAGGATAGGAGCGGGGGCATCCTACGAGCAGTACTTC | CASRIGAGASYEQYF | - | TRBD2 | TRBJ2-7 | TRBV5-4
TGTGCCAGCAGCTGGGCCGGGACAACCACTGAAGCTTTCTTT | CASSWAGTTTEAFF | once | - | TRBJ1-1 | TRBV7-2
TGTGCCAGCAAGGGACAGGGCCTCCTTAATGAAAAACTGTTTTTT | CASKGQGLLNEKLFF | - | TRBD1 | TRBJ1-4 | TRBV6-5
TGTGCCAGCAGTTTATGGTCCGGACAGAGACTCTATGGCTACACCTTC | CASSLWSGQRLYGYTF | - | - | TRBJ1-2 | TRBV28
TGTGCCAGCAGCTTAGACTTCGGGACACGAGATACGCAGTATTTT | CASSLDFGTRDTQYF | - | - | TRBJ2-3 | TRBV7-9
TGTGCCAGCAGCTTAGACCGGACAGGGCTCTCCTACGAGCAGTACTTC | CASSLDRTGLSYEQYF | - | TRBD1 | TRBJ2-7 | TRBV7-2
TGTGCCAGCAGCATAACAGGGGAGACCCAGTACTTC | CASSITGETQYF | - | - | TRBJ2-5 | TRBV7-9